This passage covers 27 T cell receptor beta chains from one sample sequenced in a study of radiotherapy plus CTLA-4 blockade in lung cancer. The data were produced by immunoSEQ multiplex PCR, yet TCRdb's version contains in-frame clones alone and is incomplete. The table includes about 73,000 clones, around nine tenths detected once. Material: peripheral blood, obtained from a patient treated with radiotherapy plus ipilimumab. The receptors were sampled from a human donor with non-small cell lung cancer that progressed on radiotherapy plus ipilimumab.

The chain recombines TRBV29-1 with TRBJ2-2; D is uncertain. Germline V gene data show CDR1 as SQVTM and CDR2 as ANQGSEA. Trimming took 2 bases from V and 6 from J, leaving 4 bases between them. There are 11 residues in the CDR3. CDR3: CSVEWSGELFF. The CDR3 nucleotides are TGCAGCGTTGAATGGTCCGGGGAGCTGTTTTTT.

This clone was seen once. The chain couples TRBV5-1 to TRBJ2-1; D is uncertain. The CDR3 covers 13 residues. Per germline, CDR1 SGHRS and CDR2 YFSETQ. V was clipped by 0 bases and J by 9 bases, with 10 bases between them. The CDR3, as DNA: TGCGCCAGCAGCTTGGTCCGAGCGAGTGAGCAGTTCTTC. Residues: CASSLVRASEQFF.

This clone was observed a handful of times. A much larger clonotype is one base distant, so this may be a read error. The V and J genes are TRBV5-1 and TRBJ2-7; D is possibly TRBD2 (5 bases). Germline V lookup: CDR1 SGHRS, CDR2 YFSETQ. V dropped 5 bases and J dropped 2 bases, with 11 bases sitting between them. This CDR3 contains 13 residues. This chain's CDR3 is CASSLGLTYEQYF. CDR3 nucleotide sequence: TGCGCCAGCAGTCTCGGACTCACCTACGAGCAGTACTTC.

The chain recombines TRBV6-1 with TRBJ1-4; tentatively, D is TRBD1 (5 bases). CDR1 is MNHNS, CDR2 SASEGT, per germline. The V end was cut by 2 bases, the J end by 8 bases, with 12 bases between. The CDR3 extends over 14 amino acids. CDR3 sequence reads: CASSEFGAAEKLFF. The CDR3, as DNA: TGTGCCAGCAGTGAATTCGGGGCAGCGGAAAAACTGTTTTTT.

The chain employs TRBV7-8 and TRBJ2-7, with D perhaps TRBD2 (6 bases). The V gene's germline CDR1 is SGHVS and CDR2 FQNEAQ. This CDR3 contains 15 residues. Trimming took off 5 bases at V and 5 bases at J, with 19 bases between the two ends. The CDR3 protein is CASSRERAGTHEQYF. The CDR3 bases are TGTGCCAGCAGCCGAGAGCGGGCAGGGACCCACGAGCAGTACTTC.

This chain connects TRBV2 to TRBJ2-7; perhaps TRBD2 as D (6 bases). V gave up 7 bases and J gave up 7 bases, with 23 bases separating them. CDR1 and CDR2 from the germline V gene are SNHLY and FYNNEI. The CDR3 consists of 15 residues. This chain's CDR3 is CASIRTRDSPGEQYF. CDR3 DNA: TGTGCCAGCATTCGGACCCGGGACTCGCCTGGTGAGCAGTACTTC.

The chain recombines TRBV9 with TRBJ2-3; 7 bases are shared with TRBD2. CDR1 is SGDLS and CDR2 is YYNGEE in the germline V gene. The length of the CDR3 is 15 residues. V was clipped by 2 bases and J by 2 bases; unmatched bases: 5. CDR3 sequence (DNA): TGTGCCAGCAGCGTCCGGGACTACCCCACAGATACGCAGTATTTT. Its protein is CASSVRDYPTDTQYF.

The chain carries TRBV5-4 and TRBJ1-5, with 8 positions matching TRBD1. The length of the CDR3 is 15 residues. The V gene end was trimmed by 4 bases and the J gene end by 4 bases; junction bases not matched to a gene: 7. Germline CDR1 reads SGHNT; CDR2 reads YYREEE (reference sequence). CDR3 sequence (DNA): TGTGCCAGCAGCGGGGGGACAGGAGGGAATCAGCCCCAGCATTTT. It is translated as CASSGGTGGNQPQHF.

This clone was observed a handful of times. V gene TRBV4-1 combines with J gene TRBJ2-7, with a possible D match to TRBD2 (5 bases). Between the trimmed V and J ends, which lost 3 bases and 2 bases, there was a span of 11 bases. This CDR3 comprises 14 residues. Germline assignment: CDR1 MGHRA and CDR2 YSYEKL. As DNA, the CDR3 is TGCGCCAGCAGCCAGACCAGCGGAACCTACGAGCAGTACGTC. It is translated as CASSQTSGTYEQYV.

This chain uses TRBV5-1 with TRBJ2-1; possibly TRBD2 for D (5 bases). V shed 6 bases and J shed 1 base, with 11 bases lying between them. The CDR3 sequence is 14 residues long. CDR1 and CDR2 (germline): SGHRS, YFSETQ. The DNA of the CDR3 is TGCGCCAGCAAAGACGGGAAGTCCTACAATGAGCAGTTCTTC. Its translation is CASKDGKSYNEQFF.

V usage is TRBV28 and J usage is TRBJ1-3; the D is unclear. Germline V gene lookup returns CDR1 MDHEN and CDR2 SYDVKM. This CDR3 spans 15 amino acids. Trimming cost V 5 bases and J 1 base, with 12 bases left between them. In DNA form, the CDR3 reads TGTGCCAGCAGTCCCAGCCCGGGATCTGGAAACACCATATATTTT. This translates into CASSPSPGSGNTIYF.

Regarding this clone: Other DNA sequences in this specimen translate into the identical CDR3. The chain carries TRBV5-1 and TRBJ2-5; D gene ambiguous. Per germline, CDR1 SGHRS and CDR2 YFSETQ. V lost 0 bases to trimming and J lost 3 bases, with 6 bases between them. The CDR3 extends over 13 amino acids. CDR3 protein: CASSLGGEETQYF. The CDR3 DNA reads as TGCGCCAGCAGCTTGGGTGGGGAAGAGACCCAGTACTTC.

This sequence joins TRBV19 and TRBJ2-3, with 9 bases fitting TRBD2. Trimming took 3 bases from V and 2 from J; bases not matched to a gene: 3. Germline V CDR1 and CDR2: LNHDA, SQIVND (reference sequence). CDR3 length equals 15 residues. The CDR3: CASSIASGITDTQYF. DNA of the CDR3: TGTGCCAGTAGTATCGCTAGCGGGATCACAGATACGCAGTATTTT.

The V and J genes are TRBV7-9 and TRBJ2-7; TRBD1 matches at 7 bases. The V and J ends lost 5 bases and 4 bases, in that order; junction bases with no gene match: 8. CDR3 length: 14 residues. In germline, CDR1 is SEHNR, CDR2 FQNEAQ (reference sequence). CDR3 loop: CASSPIDRVYEQYF. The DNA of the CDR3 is TGTGCCAGCAGCCCCATCGACAGGGTTTACGAGCAGTACTTC.

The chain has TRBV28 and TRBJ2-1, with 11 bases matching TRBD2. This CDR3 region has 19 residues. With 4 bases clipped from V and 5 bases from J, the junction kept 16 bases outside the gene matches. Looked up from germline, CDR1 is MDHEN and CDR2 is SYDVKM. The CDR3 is CASSSASGLAGFADNEQFF. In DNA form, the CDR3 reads TGTGCCAGCAGTTCGGCGTCAGGACTAGCGGGTTTTGCCGACAATGAGCAGTTCTTC.

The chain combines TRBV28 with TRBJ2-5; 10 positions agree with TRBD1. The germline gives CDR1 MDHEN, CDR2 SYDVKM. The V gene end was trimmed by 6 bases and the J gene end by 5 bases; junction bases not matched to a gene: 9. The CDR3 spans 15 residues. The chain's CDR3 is CASSNDRGRRETQYF. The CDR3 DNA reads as TGTGCCAGCAGCAATGACAGGGGGCGAAGGGAGACCCAGTACTTC.

The CDR3 sequence is CASSLNGEVSSYEQYV. Here the CDR3 DNA reads TGTGCCAGCAGCTTAAACGGGGAAGTTAGCTCCTACGAGCAGTACGTC. V gene TRBV7-8 combines with J gene TRBJ2-7; possible D gene TRBD2, 5 bases. Germline V lookup: CDR1 SGHVS, CDR2 FQNEAQ. Trimming left V 2 bases short and J 0 bases short, with 14 bases between. This CDR3 is built from 16 residues.

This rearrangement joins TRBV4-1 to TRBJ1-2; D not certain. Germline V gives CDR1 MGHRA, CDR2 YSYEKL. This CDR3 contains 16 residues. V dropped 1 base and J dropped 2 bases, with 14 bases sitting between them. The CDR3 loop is CASSQVVPRQNYGYTF. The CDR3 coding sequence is TGCGCCAGCAGCCAAGTGGTACCGCGGCAGAACTATGGCTACACCTTC.

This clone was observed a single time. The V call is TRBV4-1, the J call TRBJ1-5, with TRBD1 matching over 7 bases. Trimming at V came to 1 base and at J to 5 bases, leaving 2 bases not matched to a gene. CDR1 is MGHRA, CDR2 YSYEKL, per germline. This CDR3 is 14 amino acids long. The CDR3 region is CASSQAGGDQPQHF. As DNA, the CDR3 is TGCGCCAGCAGCCAAGCAGGGGGGGATCAGCCCCAGCATTTT.

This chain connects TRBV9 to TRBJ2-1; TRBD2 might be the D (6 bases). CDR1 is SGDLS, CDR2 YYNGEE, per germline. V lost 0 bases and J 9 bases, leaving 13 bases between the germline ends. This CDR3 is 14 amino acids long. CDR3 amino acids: CASSVGRRGGEQFF. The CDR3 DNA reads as TGTGCCAGCAGCGTAGGGAGGAGGGGAGGTGAGCAGTTCTTC.

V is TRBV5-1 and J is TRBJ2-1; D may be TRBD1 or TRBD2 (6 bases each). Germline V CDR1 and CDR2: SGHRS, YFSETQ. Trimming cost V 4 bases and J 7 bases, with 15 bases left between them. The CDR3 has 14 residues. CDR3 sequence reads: CASSVEGGRNEQFF. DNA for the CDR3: TGCGCCAGCAGCGTCGAAGGGGGGAGGAATGAGCAGTTCTTC.

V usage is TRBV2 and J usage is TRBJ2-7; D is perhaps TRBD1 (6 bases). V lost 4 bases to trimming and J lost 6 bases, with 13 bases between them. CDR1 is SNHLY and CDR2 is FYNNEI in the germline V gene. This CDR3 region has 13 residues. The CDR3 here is CASSVGGWVEQYV. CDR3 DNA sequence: TGTGCCAGCAGTGTAGGGGGTTGGGTCGAGCAGTACGTC.

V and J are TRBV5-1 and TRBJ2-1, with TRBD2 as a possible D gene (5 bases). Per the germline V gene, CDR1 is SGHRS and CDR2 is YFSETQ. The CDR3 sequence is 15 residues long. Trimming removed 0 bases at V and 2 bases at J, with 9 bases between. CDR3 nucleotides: TGCGCCAGCAGCTTGGCCGCCGGGGCCTACAATGAGCAGTTCTTC. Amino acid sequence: CASSLAAGAYNEQFF.

The CDR3 nucleotides are TGTGCCAGCAGTGGGGCTAGCAGACTCTACGAGCAGTACGTC. Amino acid sequence: CASSGASRLYEQYV. The rearrangement uses TRBV2 and TRBJ2-7, with TRBD2 as a possible D gene (5 bases). The length of the CDR3 is 14 residues. Between the trimmed V and J ends, which lost 4 bases and 3 bases, there was a span of 13 bases. Germline CDR1 and CDR2: SNHLY and FYNNEI.

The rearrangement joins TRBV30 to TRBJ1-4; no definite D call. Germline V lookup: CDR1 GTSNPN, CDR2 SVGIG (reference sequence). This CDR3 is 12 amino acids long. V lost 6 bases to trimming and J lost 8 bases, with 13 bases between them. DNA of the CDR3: TGTGCCTGTCGACCTAGAGTGGAAAAACTGTTTTTT. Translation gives CACRPRVEKLFF. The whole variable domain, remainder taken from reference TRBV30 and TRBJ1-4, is SQTIHQWPATLVQPVGSPLSLECTVEGTSNPNLYWYRQAAGRGLQLLFYSVGIGQISSEVPQNLSASRPQDRQFILSSKKLLLSDSGFYLCACRPRVEKLFFGSGTQLSVL.

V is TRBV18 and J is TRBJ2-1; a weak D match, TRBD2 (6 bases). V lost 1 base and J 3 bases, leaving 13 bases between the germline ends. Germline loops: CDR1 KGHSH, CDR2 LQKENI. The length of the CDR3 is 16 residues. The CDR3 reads CASSPLGGGNYNEQFF. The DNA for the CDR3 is TGTGCCAGCTCACCACTCGGGGGAGGTAACTACAATGAGCAGTTCTTC.

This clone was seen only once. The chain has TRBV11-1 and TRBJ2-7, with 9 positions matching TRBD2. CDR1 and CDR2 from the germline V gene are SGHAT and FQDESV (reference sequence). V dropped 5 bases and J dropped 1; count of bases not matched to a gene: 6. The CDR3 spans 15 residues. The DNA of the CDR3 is TGTGCCAGCAGCGGATCTAGCGGGGAATCCTACGAGCAGTACTTC. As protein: CASSGSSGESYEQYF.